This T cell receptor (beta chain) is from a study of T cell repertoires in cytomegalovirus infection. Turning to the study itself: Use of recently identified HLA-C-restricted and well-studied HLA-B-restricted CMV epitopes was part of the study. Through public TCR beta signatures, both CMV infection and matching HLA type were indicated. Findings and limits, study-wide: The cumulative frequency of public TCR beta families distinguished individuals who carried CMV together with the relevant HLA. The study found HLA-C-restricted CMV-specific TCR beta clonotypes dominating the ex vivo response.

TCRdb reprocessed the reads with MiXCR, giving one entry per CDR3 protein. Altogether 700,000 to 900,000 distinct CDR3 sequences are present, 29% being singletons, with the ten largest covering around 13%. Germline values: CDR1 SGHDT, CDR2 YYEEEE. This CDR3 is 15 amino acids long. Trimming shortened V by 2 bases and J by 0 bases, and 9 bases separated the two germline ends. Concerning this clonotype: The antigen remains undetermined.

The chain combines TRBV5-6 with TRBJ2-1; the D is unclear. The sample in question was cultured CD8+ T cells from PBMCs, obtained from culture after CMV antigen stimulation. This sequence was found in a human donor in good health (CMV status not recorded). Some clones in this sample may be carry-over from other donors' samples. This CDR3 reads CASSLHRYSYNEQFF. CDR3 in DNA: TGTGCCAGCAGCTTACACCGATACTCCTACAATGAGCAGTTCTTC.